This T cell receptor beta chain was found in a study of regulatory T cells in long-lasting Graves disease. Study results and limitations: Persistent Graves' patients possessed reduced TCR diversity relative to recently diagnosed ones.

HTBI primers from iRepertoire and Arm-PCR of CDR3 regions yielded the TCR beta libraries. TCRdb ran MiXCR on the multiplex PCR reads and lists one entry per CDR3 protein. The data hold fewer than 450,000 distinct CDR3 sequences, with about 25% observed a single time. As for time point: persistent/refractory GD, antithyroid drugs over 5 years with positive TRAb. Generation of the TCR library employed RNA extracted from PBMCs. In each case, Graves' disease was diagnosed per American Thyroid Association guidelines. For this clonotype: Its antigen is as yet unknown.

Looked up from germline, CDR1 is MDHEN and CDR2 is SYDVKM. The CDR3 is 15 residues long. Trimming removed 5 bases from V and 6 bases from J; junction bases left unmatched: 9. The specimen comprised peripheral blood mononuclear cells (PBMCs), sampled when the disease was refractory, from a patient treated with antithyroid drugs. This TCR derives from a female donor with Graves disease. The rearrangement links TRBV28 to TRBJ2-7; TRBD2 aligns across 11 bases. This chain's CDR3 is CASSPPTSGIPEQYF. The CDR3 DNA follows: TGTGCCAGCAGTCCACCGACTAGCGGGATACCCGAGCAGTACTTC.